These T cell receptor beta chains were read from a single sample in a study of cytomegalovirus exposure and HLA in healthy donors. Sequencing used immunoSEQ multiplex PCR; TCRdb keeps in-frame clones, though not all of them. The table has approximately 160,000 clones, around 70% seen once. The sample comprised PBMCs. Every receptor here comes from a man aged 18 to 29 in good health and CMV-seropositive. Both conserved end residues are part of each CDR3. Each record gives: V gene, D gene, clone size, J gene, CDR3 protein, CDR3 DNA. D genes are given only for firm matches. Size tells how often a clone was seen (once, few, many) or the class of an expanded clone, and some rows leave it out.

TRBV5-1,.,.,TRBJ2-5,CASSAPGVQETQYF,TGCGCCAGCAGCGCGCCAGGGGTACAAGAGACCCAGTACTTC
TRBV30,TRBD1,.,TRBJ1-6,CAWSVSRTGNYNSPLHF,TGTGCCTGGAGTGTCAGCAGGACAGGGAACTATAATTCACCCCTCCACTTT
TRBV30,TRBD1,.,TRBJ1-1,CAWSVVGQAIRMNTEAFF,TGTGCCTGGAGTGTAGTGGGACAGGCCATCCGGATGAACACTGAAGCTTTCTTT
TRBV6-6,TRBD1,few,TRBJ1-1,CASSYEGQINTEAFF,TGTGCCAGCAGTTACGAGGGACAGATTAACACTGAAGCTTTCTTT
TRBV30,TRBD1,.,TRBJ1-2,CAWSPPDRDGGYTF,TGTGCCTGGAGTCCCCCGGACAGGGATGGCGGCTACACCTTC
TRBV27,.,.,TRBJ1-1,CASSPQTEATEAFF,TGTGCCAGCAGCCCCCAGACGGAGGCCACTGAAGCTTTCTTT
TRBV27,.,.,TRBJ2-1,CASTRGAPGMNEQFF,TGTGCCAGTACCCGCGGGGCCCCGGGGATGAATGAGCAGTTCTTC
TRBV5-4,.,.,TRBJ1-2,CASSFWGQERYYGYTF,TGTGCCAGCAGCTTTTGGGGGCAGGAAAGGTACTATGGCTACACCTTC
TRBV28,.,.,TRBJ1-5,CASSLQGSRINQPQHF,TGTGCCAGCAGTTTACAGGGGTCCCGTATCAATCAGCCCCAGCATTTT
TRBV5-1,.,once,TRBJ1-1,CASMLGGLLANTEAFF,TGCGCCAGCATGTTGGGGGGACTGTTAGCGAACACTGAAGCTTTCTTT
TRBV5-4,TRBD2,.,TRBJ2-2,CASSWARGAGGLNTGELFF,TGTGCCAGCAGCTGGGCCCGGGGAGCGGGGGGCCTGAACACCGGGGAGCTGTTTTTT
TRBV6-5,.,.,TRBJ1-2,CASNRGGDYGYTF,TGTGCCAGCAACCGCGGGGGCGACTATGGCTACACCTTC
TRBV27,.,.,TRBJ1-1,CASSPTGRLETEAFF,TGTGCCAGCAGTCCCACCGGGAGGCTGGAGACTGAAGCTTTCTTT
TRBV15,.,.,TRBJ1-2,CATSSTFSGYTF,TGTGCCACCAGCAGTACGTTCAGTGGCTACACCTTC
TRBV6-5,.,few,TRBJ1-4,CASSVTGLNEKLFF,TGTGCCAGCAGTGTGACAGGTCTGAATGAAAAACTGTTTTTT
TRBV11-3,.,once,TRBJ1-1,CASSSFSKNTEAFF,TGTGCCAGCAGCTCGTTCAGTAAGAACACTGAAGCTTTCTTT
TRBV6-5,TRBD1,.,TRBJ2-1,CATTTGSYNEQFF,TGTGCCACCACGACAGGGTCCTACAATGAGCAGTTCTTC
TRBV6-5,TRBD1,.,TRBJ1-4,CASRTGGNEKLFF,TGTGCCAGCAGAACAGGGGGTAACGAAAAACTGTTTTTT
TRBV11-2,TRBD1,.,TRBJ2-2,CASSSTTGPTGELFF,TGTGCCAGCAGCTCAACGACAGGGCCAACCGGGGAGCTGTTTTTT
TRBV7-6,TRBD1,.,TRBJ1-4,CASSLGQGNEKLFF,TGTGCCAGCAGCTTGGGACAGGGTAATGAAAAACTGTTTTTT
TRBV28,.,.,TRBJ1-2,CASTVNSNYGYTF,TGTGCCAGCACCGTTAACTCTAACTATGGCTACACCTTC
TRBV15,TRBD2,.,TRBJ2-3,CATSRPARASGGGDTQYF,TGTGCCACCAGCAGGCCGGCTCGGGCTAGCGGGGGGGGAGATACGCAGTATTTT
TRBV14,.,.,TRBJ2-4,CASSQDQGNRVKNIQYF,TGTGCCAGCAGCCAAGATCAGGGGAATCGGGTCAAAAACATTCAGTACTTC
TRBV9,TRBD2,.,TRBJ2-3,CASSVERENTQYF,TGTGCCAGCAGCGTAGAGCGGGAGAATACGCAGTATTTT
TRBV30,.,.,TRBJ1-1,CAWSVSLGGTFF,TGTGCCTGGAGTGTTTCATTAGGGGGAACTTTCTTT
TRBV6-1,TRBD1,.,TRBJ2-5,CASSEGGGTGVDF,TGTGCCAGCAGTGAAGGGGGAGGGACAGGGGTTGACTTC
TRBV7-9,.,.,TRBJ1-3,CASSDSVIGNTIYF,TGTGCCAGCAGCGACTCGGTTATCGGAAACACCATATATTTT
TRBV7-8,.,.,TRBJ2-1,CASSLAQSVSGQFF,TGTGCCAGCAGCTTAGCGCAGTCCGTAAGTGGGCAGTTCTTC
TRBV18,.,once,TRBJ1-1,CASSPPSRDSTEAFF,TGTGCCAGCTCACCACCTTCCAGGGATAGCACTGAAGCTTTCTTT
TRBV6-5,TRBD1,.,TRBJ1-2,CASSYSTGQSNYGYTF,TGTGCCAGCAGTTACTCGACGGGACAGTCAAACTATGGCTACACCTTC
TRBV28,.,.,TRBJ1-2,CASSRDYGYTF,TGTGCCAGCAGCCGAGACTATGGCTACACCTTC
TRBV19,.,.,TRBJ1-1,CATGGGTEAFF,TGTGCCACGGGGGGGGGCACCGAAGCTTTCTTT
TRBV5-1,.,few,TRBJ2-3,CATREAVSTDTQYF,TGCGCCACCAGGGAAGCGGTTAGCACAGATACGCAGTATTTT
TRBV6-1,.,.,TRBJ1-1,CASSELSNTEAFF,TGTGCCAGCAGTGAACTATCGAACACTGAAGCTTTCTTT
TRBV19,.,.,TRBJ1-2,CASSMAQSGYTF,TGTGCCAGTAGTATGGCACAGAGCGGCTACACCTTC
TRBV29-1,.,.,TRBJ2-1,CSVAFGYNEQFF,TGCAGCGTAGCATTCGGCTACAATGAGCAGTTCTTC
TRBV2,.,.,TRBJ2-5,CASSPRTPGSQETQYF,TGTGCCAGCAGTCCTAGGACTCCAGGCTCGCAAGAGACCCAGTACTTC
TRBV25-1,.,.,TRBJ2-5,CASSETSGVQETQYF,TGTGCCAGCAGTGAAACCTCGGGGGTACAAGAGACCCAGTACTTC
TRBV6-6,.,few,TRBJ1-5,CASTNRRGQNNQPQHF,TGTGCCAGCACAAACCGTCGGGGACAAAACAATCAGCCCCAGCATTTT
TRBV10-1,TRBD2,.,TRBJ2-1,CASRDSLTSGTNEQFF,TGCGCCAGCAGGGACAGTCTGACTAGCGGGACCAATGAGCAGTTCTTC
TRBV28,TRBD1,.,TRBJ1-1,CASTPGGQGAAEAFF,TGTGCCAGCACCCCCGGGGGCCAGGGGGCGGCTGAAGCTTTCTTT
TRBV5-6,TRBD1,.,TRBJ1-4,CASSLGQGVGKLFF,TGTGCCAGCAGCCTGGGACAGGGGGTCGGAAAACTGTTTTTT
TRBV19,TRBD1,.,TRBJ1-2,CASSIGTDYGGYTF,TGTGCCAGTAGTATCGGGACAGACTATGGGGGCTACACCTTC
TRBV6-5,TRBD1,.,TRBJ1-4,CASRRQGVGEKLFF,TGTGCCAGCAGGCGACAGGGGGTCGGGGAAAAACTGTTTTTT
TRBV25-1,.,.,TRBJ1-4,CASSSPGSNEKLFF,TGTGCCAGCAGTTCCCCGGGGTCGAATGAAAAACTGTTTTTT
TRBV9,TRBD1,.,TRBJ1-1,CASSVGTGGLETEAFF,TGTGCCAGCAGCGTAGGGACAGGGGGTTTGGAGACTGAAGCTTTCTTT
TRBV2,TRBD1,.,TRBJ2-3,CASSGQGLRDTQYF,TGTGCCAGCAGTGGACAGGGGCTAAGAGATACGCAGTATTTT
TRBV19,.,few,TRBJ1-2,CASSPQLDSSGGYTF,TGTGCCAGTAGTCCGCAACTTGACAGTTCTGGAGGCTACACCTTC